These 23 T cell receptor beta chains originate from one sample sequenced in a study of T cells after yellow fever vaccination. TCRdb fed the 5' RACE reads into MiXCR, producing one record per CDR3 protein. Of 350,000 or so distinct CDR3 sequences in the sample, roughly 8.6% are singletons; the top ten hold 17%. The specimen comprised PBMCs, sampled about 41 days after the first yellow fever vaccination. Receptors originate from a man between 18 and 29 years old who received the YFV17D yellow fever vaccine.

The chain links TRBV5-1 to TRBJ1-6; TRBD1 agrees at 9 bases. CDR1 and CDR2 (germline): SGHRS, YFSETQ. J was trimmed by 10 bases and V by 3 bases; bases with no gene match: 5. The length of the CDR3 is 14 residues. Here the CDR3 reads CASSSGTGYSPLHF. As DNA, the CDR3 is TGCGCCAGCAGCTCCGGGACAGGGTACTCACCCCTCCACTTT.

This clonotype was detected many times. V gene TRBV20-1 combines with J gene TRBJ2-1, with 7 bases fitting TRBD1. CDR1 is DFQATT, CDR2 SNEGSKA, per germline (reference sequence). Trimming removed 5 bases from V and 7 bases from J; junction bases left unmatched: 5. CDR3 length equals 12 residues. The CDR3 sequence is CSAQQGYNEQFF. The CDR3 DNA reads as TGCAGTGCTCAACAGGGGTATAATGAGCAGTTCTTC.

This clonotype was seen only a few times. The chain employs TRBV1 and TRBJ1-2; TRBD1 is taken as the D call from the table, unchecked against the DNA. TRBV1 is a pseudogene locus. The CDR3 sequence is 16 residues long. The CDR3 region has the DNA TGCACCAGCAGCCGGAGCGAGGGGATCCCTAACTATGGCTACACCTTC. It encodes CTSSRSEGIPNYGYTF.

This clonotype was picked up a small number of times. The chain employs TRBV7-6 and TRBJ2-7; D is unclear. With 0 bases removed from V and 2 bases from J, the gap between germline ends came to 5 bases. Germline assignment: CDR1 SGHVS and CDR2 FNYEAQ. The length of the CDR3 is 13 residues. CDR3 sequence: CASSLASPYEQYF. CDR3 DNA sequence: TGTGCCAGCAGCTTAGCGAGTCCCTACGAGCAGTACTTC.

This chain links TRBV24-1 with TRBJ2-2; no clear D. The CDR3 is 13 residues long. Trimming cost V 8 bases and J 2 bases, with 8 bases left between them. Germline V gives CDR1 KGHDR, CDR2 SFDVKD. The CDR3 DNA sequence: TGTGCCACCATGGCGGCAAACACCGGGGAGCTGTTTTTT. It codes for CATMAANTGELFF.

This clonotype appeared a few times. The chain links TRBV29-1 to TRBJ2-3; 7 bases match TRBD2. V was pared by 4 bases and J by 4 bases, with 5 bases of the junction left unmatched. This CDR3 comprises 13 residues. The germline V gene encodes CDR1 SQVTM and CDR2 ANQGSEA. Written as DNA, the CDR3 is TGCAGCGTTGCCGGGCTAGCGGCAGATACGCAGTATTTT. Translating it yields CSVAGLAADTQYF.

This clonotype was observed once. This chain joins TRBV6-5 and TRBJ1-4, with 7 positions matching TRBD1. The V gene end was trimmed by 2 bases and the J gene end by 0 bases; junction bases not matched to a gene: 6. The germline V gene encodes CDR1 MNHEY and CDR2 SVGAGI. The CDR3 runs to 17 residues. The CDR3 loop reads CASSYGGQSTTNEKLFF. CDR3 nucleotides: TGTGCCAGCAGTTACGGGGGACAGAGCACAACTAATGAAAAACTGTTTTTT.

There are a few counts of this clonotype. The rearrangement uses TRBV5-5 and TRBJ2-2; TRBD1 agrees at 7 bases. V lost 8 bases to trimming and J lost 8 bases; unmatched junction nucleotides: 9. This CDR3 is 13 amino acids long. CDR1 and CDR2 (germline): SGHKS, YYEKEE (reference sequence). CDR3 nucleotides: TGTGCCAGTCAGACAGGGCTAATTGGGGAGCTGTTTTTT. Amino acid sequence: CASQTGLIGELFF.

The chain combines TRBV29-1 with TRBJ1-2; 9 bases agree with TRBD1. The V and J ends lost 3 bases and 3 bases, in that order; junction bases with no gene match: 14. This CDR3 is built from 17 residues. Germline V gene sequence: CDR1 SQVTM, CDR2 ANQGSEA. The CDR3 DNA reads TGCAGCGTTGATTTGACAGGGGGTGGATTTATGGACTATGGCTACACCTTC. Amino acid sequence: CSVDLTGGGFMDYGYTF.

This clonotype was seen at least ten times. The CDR3 protein is CSARTGNTEAFF. The CDR3 DNA sequence: TGCAGTGCTAGGACAGGTAACACTGAAGCTTTCTTT. The chain carries TRBV20-1 and TRBJ1-1; D is perhaps TRBD1 (6 bases). This CDR3 is built from 12 residues. Per the germline V gene, CDR1 is DFQATT and CDR2 is SNEGSKA (reference sequence). V was trimmed by 3 bases and J by 2 bases, leaving 7 bases between them.

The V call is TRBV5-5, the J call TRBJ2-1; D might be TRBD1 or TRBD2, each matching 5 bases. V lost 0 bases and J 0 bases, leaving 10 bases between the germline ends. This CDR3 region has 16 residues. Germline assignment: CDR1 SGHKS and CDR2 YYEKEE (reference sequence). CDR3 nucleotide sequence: TGTGCCAGCAGCTTGGAGGGGACCCACTCCTACAATGAGCAGTTCTTC. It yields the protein CASSLEGTHSYNEQFF.

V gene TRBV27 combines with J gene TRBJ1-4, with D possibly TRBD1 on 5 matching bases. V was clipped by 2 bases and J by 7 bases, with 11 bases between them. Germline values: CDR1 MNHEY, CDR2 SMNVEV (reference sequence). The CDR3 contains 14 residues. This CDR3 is CASSLTRVTEKLFF. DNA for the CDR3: TGTGCCAGCAGTTTAACCAGGGTTACTGAAAAACTGTTTTTT.

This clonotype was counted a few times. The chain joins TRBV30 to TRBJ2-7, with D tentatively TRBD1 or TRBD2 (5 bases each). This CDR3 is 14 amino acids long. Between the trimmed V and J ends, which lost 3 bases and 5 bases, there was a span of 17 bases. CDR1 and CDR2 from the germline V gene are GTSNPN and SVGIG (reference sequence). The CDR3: CAWSKGQGVNEQYF. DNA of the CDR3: TGTGCCTGGAGCAAGGGGCAGGGAGTCAACGAGCAGTACTTC.

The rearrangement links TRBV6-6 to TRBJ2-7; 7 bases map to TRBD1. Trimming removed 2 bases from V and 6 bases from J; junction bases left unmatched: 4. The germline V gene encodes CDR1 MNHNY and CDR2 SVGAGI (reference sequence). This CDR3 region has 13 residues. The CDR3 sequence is CASSYGQVFEQYF. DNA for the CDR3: TGTGCCAGCAGTTACGGACAGGTTTTCGAGCAGTACTTC.

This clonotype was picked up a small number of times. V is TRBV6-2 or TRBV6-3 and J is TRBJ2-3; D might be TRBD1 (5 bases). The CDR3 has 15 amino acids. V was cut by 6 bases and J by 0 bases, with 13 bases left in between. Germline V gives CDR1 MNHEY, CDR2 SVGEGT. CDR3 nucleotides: TGTGCCAGCAGCAAAGGAGACAGTAGCACAGATACGCAGTATTTT. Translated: CASSKGDSSTDTQYF.

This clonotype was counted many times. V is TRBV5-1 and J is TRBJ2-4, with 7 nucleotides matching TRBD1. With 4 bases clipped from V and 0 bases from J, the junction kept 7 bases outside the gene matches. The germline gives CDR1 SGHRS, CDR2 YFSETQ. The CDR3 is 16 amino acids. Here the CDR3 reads CASSERQGLAKNIQYF. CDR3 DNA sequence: TGCGCCAGCAGCGAGAGACAGGGCTTAGCCAAAAACATTCAGTACTTC.

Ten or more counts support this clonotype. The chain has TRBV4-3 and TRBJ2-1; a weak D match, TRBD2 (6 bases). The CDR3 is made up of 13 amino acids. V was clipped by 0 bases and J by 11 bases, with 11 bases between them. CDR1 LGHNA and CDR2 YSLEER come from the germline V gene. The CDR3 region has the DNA TGCGCCAGCAGCCAAGATTCGGGGGTACAGCAGTTCTTC. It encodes CASSQDSGVQQFF.

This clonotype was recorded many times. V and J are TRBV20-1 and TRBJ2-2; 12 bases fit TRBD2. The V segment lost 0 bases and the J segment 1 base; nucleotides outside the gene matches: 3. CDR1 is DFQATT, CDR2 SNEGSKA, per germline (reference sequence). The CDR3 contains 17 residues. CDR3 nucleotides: TGCAGTGCTAGAGACATACTAGCGGGGGGGAACACCGGGGAGCTGTTTTTT. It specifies CSARDILAGGNTGELFF.

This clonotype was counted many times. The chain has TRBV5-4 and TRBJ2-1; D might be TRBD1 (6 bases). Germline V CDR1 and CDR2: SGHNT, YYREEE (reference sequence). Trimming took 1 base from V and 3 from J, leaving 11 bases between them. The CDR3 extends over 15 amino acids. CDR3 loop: CASSLPRGYYNEQFF. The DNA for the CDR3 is TGTGCCAGCAGCTTGCCCAGGGGATACTACAATGAGCAGTTCTTC.

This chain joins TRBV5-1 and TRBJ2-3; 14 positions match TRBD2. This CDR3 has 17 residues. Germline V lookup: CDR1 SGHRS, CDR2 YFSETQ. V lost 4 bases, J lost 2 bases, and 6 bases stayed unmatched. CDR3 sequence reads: CASSAQTSGGVTDTQYF. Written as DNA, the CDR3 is TGCGCCAGCAGCGCACAGACTAGCGGGGGGGTCACAGATACGCAGTATTTT.

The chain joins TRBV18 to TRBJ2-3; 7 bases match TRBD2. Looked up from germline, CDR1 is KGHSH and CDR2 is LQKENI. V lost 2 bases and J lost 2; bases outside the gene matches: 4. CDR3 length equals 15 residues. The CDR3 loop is CASSPGGSPTDTQYF. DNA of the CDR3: TGTGCCAGCTCACCAGGCGGGAGCCCCACAGATACGCAGTATTTT.

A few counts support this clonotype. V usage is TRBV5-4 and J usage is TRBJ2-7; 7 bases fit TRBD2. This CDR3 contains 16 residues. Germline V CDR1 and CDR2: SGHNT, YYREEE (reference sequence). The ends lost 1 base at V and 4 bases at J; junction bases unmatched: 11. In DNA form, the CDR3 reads TGTGCCAGCAGCTTGATAATGCTTGGGGAGGGTTACGAGCAGTACTTC. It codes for CASSLIMLGEGYEQYF.

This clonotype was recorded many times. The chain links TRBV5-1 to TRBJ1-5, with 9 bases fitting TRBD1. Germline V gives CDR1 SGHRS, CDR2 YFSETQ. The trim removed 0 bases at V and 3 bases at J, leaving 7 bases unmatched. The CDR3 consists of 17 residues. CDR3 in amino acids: CASSLGDREYPNQPQHF. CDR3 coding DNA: TGCGCCAGCAGCTTGGGGGACAGGGAATATCCCAATCAGCCCCAGCATTTT.